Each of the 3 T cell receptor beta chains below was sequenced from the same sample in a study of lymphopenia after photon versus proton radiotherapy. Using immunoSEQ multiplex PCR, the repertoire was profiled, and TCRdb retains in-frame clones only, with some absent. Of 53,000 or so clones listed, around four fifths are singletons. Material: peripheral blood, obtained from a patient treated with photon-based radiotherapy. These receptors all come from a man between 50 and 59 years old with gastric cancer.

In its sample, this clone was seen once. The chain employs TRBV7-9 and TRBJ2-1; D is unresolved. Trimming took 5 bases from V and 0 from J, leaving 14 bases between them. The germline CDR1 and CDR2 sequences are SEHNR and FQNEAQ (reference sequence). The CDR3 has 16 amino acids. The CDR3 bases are TGTGCCAGCAGCCCTCCCCTAGGTTCCTCCTACAATGAGCAGTTCTTC. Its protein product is CASSPPLGSSYNEQFF.

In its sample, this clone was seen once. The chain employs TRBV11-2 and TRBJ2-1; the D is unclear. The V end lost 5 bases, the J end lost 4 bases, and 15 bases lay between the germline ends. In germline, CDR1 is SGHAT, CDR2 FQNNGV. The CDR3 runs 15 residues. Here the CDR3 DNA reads TGTGCCAGCAGCGGTAGCTACACTATTTACAATGAGCAGTTCTTC. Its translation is CASSGSYTIYNEQFF.

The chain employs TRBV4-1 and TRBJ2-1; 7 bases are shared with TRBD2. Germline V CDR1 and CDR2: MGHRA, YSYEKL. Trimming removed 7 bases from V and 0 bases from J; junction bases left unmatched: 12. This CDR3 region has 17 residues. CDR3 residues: CASTGGRAKSSYNEQFF. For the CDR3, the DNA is TGCGCCAGCACCGGGGGGAGGGCGAAAAGCTCCTACAATGAGCAGTTCTTC.